The rows below give T cell receptor beta chains drawn from one sample of a study of T cell repertoires in cytomegalovirus infection. Using its own MiXCR run on the reads, TCRdb lists one record per CDR3 protein. This sample carries some 600,000 distinct CDR3 sequences, approximately 25% of them seen once, and the ten largest clones take roughly 8%. The sequenced material came from CD8+ T cells from PBMCs. These receptors came from a human donor in good health (CMV status not recorded). Some clones in this sample may be carry-over from other donors' samples. CDR3s include the opening cysteine and the closing phenylalanine or tryptophan. D genes are given only for firm matches. Size tells how often a clone was seen (once, few, many) or the class of an expanded clone, and some rows leave it out.

v_gene	d_gene	j_gene	abundance	CDR3nt	CDR3aa
TRBV7-2	.	TRBJ1-1	many	TGTGCAGTAAGGCGAGAAGCTTTCTTT	CAVRREAFF
TRBV2	.	TRBJ2-2	many	TGTGCCAGCAGTGAAAGGAGGGGGCGAAACACCGGGGAGCTGTTTTTT	CASSERRGRNTGELFF
TRBV9	TRBD1	TRBJ2-7	.	TGTGCCAGCAACTCTGGGACAGGGGACTACGAGCAGTACTTC	CASNSGTGDYEQYF
TRBV4-1	.	TRBJ2-1	.	TGCGCCAGCAGCCAAAACGGCTACAATGAGCAGTTCTTC	CASSQNGYNEQFF
TRBV29-1	TRBD2	TRBJ2-3	.	TGCAGCGTTGCAGAAGCGGGGGCCGCAGATACGCAGTATTTT	CSVAEAGAADTQYF
TRBV24-1	.	TRBJ2-1	few	TGTGCCACCAGTGATTCGGCCCCCTCAAGGACCTCTGGATTTGAGCAGTTCTTC	CATSDSAPSRTSGFEQFF
TRBV9	TRBD2	TRBJ2-5	few	TGTGCCAGCAGCGCCCGTAGCGGGGGGCAAGAGACCCAGTACTTC	CASSARSGGQETQYF
TRBV12-5	.	TRBJ2-2	.	TGTGCTAGTGGTTTGGTACACGGACACCAGTTCGCGAACACCGGGGAGCTGTTTTTT	CASGLVHGHQFANTGELFF
TRBV25-1	TRBD1	TRBJ2-1	.	TGTGCCAGCAGAACCCGGGACAGGGAGTTCTTC	CASRTRDREFF
TRBV4-1	.	TRBJ2-1	.	TGCGCCAGCAGCCAAGGGGCAGAACCTTACAATGAGCAGTTCTTC	CASSQGAEPYNEQFF
TRBV7-2	.	TRBJ2-3	few	TGTGCCAGCAGCTTAGACCCCCCCACAGATACGCAGTATTTT	CASSLDPPTDTQYF
TRBV2	.	TRBJ2-7	.	TGTGCCAGCGTTGACACTACCTACGAGCAGTACTTC	CASVDTTYEQYF
TRBV5-3	.	TRBJ2-3	.	TGTGCCAGAAGCCTACATGGTTCTACAGATACGCAGTATTTT	CARSLHGSTDTQYF
TRBV19	.	TRBJ2-5	many	TGTGCCAGTAGTCACCCCGGGACAAACGATCAAGAGACCCAGTACTTC	CASSHPGTNDQETQYF
TRBV6-5	.	TRBJ1-6	few	TGTGCCAGCAGTCTTTCCGGACCAAACGATTCACCCCTCCACTTT	CASSLSGPNDSPLHF
TRBV7-2	.	TRBJ2-1	many	TGTGCCAGCAGCTTAGAGTCACGAGGACTACTGGATGAGCAGTTCTTC	CASSLESRGLLDEQFF
TRBV28	TRBD1	TRBJ1-4	.	TGTGCCAGCAGTTTCAGGGGGGTCGGTGGAAAACTGTTTTTT	CASSFRGVGGKLFF
TRBV2	TRBD2	TRBJ2-3	once	TGTGCCAGCGGTCTAGCGGGGGGGCCTGGGGCAGATACGCAGTATTTT	CASGLAGGPGADTQYF
TRBV7-9	TRBD1	TRBJ1-5	few	TGTGCCAGCCCCCTCGAGCCTCCACAGGGGGCGGTCAATCAGCCCCAGCATTTT	CASPLEPPQGAVNQPQHF
TRBV12-3/TRBV12-4	TRBD1	TRBJ2-5	.	TGTGCCAGCAGTTTAGCCAGGACAGGGAAAGAGACCCAGTACTTC	CASSLARTGKETQYF
TRBV7-9	TRBD1	TRBJ1-2	few	TGTGCCAGCAGTCCCGGGACAGTGCCAACTAACTATGGCTACACCTTC	CASSPGTVPTNYGYTF
TRBV28	.	TRBJ1-2	many	TGTGCCAGCACCCCACGGGCGAACATGAACTATGGCTACACCTTC	CASTPRANMNYGYTF
TRBV5-5	.	TRBJ2-1	few	TGTGCCAGCAGAACGCAGGAAGGATACAAAGGGGACAATGAGCAGTTCTTC	CASRTQEGYKGDNEQFF
TRBV27	TRBD1	TRBJ1-2	.	TGTGCCAGCAGTTTATCACGAGGGGGCGCGAACTATGGCTACACCTTC	CASSLSRGGANYGYTF
TRBV28	.	TRBJ1-1	many	TGTGCCAGCAGTTTTCTCTGGTTTCGGGTTGACGCTTTCTTT	CASSFLWFRVDAFF
TRBV27	.	TRBJ2-1	few	TGTGCCAGCAGTTTTAGGCCTCGCGAGAGTGAGCAGTTCTTC	CASSFRPRESEQFF
TRBV6-6	TRBD1	TRBJ2-2	many	TGTGCCAGCAGTCACCGGGACAGGGATGGCGCCGGGGAGCTGTTTTTT	CASSHRDRDGAGELFF
TRBV6-6	.	TRBJ2-2	many	TGTGCCAGCAGTTACAAGGAGGGCGGGGAGCTGTTTTTT	CASSYKEGGELFF
TRBV14	TRBD1	TRBJ1-4	few	TGTGCCAGCAGCCCACGGACAGGTCCAACTAATGAAAAACTGTTTTTT	CASSPRTGPTNEKLFF
TRBV14	.	TRBJ2-3	once	TGTGCCAGCAGCCAAGATGTGCAGCGGACAGATACGCAGTATTTT	CASSQDVQRTDTQYF
TRBV12-3/TRBV12-4	.	TRBJ1-4	once	TGTGCCAGCAGCCCCGCGGGGGCTGTAGAACTGTTTTTT	CASSPAGAVELFF
TRBV7-6	TRBD1	TRBJ2-3	many	TGTGCCAGCAGCTACAGACAGGGGATAGATACGCAGTATTTT	CASSYRQGIDTQYF
TRBV14	.	TRBJ2-3	.	TGTGCCAGCAGCCAAGTAGGTGGGGCCGATACGCAGTATTTT	CASSQVGGADTQYF
TRBV7-8	TRBD1	TRBJ2-2	medium-sized	TGTGCCAGCAGCTCCCCGAGACAGGGGAAAGATATCACCGGGGAGCTGTTTTTT	CASSSPRQGKDITGELFF
TRBV7-9	.	TRBJ2-3	.	TGTGCCAGCAGCTTTCTGGGGGGGCCGGAGTTAATCACAGATACGCAGTATTTT	CASSFLGGPELITDTQYF
TRBV5-5	.	TRBJ2-7	.	TGTGCCAGCAGCTGGGACGGATTTTACGAGCAGTACTTC	CASSWDGFYEQYF
TRBV29-1	.	TRBJ1-2	few	TGCAGCGTTGAACACACAGGGAACTATGGCTACACCTTC	CSVEHTGNYGYTF
TRBV7-9	.	TRBJ1-1	few	TGTGCCAGCAGCACCATGGGGGGGCGCGGGACTGAAGCTTTCTTT	CASSTMGGRGTEAFF
TRBV7-2	.	TRBJ2-1	many	TGTGCCAGCAGTCTGACGTACTACAATGAGCAGTTCTTC	CASSLTYYNEQFF
TRBV7-9	TRBD1	TRBJ2-3	many	TGTGCCAGCAGCTTAGAGGGGACAGGGGTGACAGATACGCAGTATTTT	CASSLEGTGVTDTQYF
TRBV7-9	TRBD2	TRBJ2-5	few	TGTGCCAGCAGCCCGCCGATGGGACTAGTAAGAGAGACCCAGTACTTC	CASSPPMGLVRETQYF
TRBV7-6	.	TRBJ1-5	once	TGTGCCAGCAACCCAAACTTGGGGGAGCAGCCCCAGCATTTT	CASNPNLGEQPQHF
TRBV25-1	.	TRBJ2-3	many	TGTGCCAGCAGGAGGGGGATGGATACGCAGTATTTT	CASRRGMDTQYF
TRBV7-2	TRBD1	TRBJ2-3	many	TGTGCCAGCAGCCGACGGGACAGACGCACAGATACGCAGTATTTT	CASSRRDRRTDTQYF
TRBV7-2	TRBD2	TRBJ2-5	many	TGTGCCAGCAGCTTAGCGCCGACTAGCGGGGTTTACCAAGAGACCCAGTACTTC	CASSLAPTSGVYQETQYF
TRBV19	TRBD1	TRBJ1-1	.	TGTGCCAGTAGGGACAGGGCTAACACTGAAGCTTTCTTT	CASRDRANTEAFF
TRBV6-2/TRBV6-3	TRBD2	TRBJ2-3	many	TGTGCCAGCAGGATTCCTTCCGGGACTAGCGGGGGGACAGATACGCAGTATTTT	CASRIPSGTSGGTDTQYF
TRBV4-3	.	TRBJ2-1	few	TGCGCCAGCAGCCAATCAGGGGGGGTGATAAGCTCCTACAATGAGCAGTTCTTC	CASSQSGGVISSYNEQFF
TRBV4-1	TRBD2	TRBJ2-3	many	TGCGCCAGCAGCCAAGGAGCGGGGGGATCCACAGATACGCAGTATTTT	CASSQGAGGSTDTQYF
TRBV19	.	TRBJ1-2	.	TGTGCCAGTAGTTTGACGCCGGCCAACTATGGCTACACCTTC	CASSLTPANYGYTF
TRBV28	TRBD1	TRBJ2-5	.	TGTGCCAGTTTATCGGGACAGGTTCAGTACTTC	CASLSGQVQYF
TRBV5-6	.	TRBJ1-1	few	TGTGCCAGCAGCTCGCTAACCCCGGAAGCTTTCTTT	CASSSLTPEAFF
TRBV7-6	.	TRBJ2-1	many	TGTGCCAGCAGCTTAGATCCCCGCGATGAGCAGTTCTTC	CASSLDPRDEQFF
TRBV20-1	TRBD1	TRBJ2-7	.	TGCAGTGCTCCAGGACAGGGGGACTACGAGCAGTACTTC	CSAPGQGDYEQYF
TRBV13	TRBD1	TRBJ1-4	.	TGTGCCAGCAGCAGGGGAGGGGGCGAAAAACTGTTTTTT	CASSRGGGEKLFF